This T cell receptor beta chain was identified in a study of cytomegalovirus exposure and HLA in healthy donors. The CDR3 consists of 13 residues. CDR1 is KGHSH and CDR2 is LQKENI in the germline V gene. Between the trimmed V and J ends, which lost 5 bases and 5 bases, there was a span of 10 bases. Vbeta (60) and Jbeta (13) primers were used in the PCR. This table comes from immunoSEQ multiplex PCR, and its TCRdb copy is limited to in-frame clones, with some not included. Among 95,000 to 120,000 clones listed, roughly 72% were seen once. The TCR sequence derives from a middle-aged woman in good health and CMV-seropositive. Sequenced material: PBMCs. The J gene is TRBJ2-1, the V gene TRBV18; D unclear. The chain's CDR3 is CASSSQIDNEQFF. CDR3 DNA: TGTGCCAGCTCATCCCAAATTGACAATGAGCAGTTCTTC.